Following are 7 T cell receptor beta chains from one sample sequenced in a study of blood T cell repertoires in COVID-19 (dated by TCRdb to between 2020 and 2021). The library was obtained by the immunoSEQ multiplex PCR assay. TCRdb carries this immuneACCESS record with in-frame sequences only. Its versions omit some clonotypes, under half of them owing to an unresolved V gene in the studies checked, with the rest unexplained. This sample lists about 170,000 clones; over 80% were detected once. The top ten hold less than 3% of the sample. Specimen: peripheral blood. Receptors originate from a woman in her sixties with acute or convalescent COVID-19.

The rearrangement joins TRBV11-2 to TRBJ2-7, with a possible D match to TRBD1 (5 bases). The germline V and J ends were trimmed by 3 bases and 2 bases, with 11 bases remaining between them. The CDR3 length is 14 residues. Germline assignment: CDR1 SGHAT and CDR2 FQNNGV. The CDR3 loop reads CASSLNAGTYEQYF. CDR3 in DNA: TGTGCCAGCAGCTTGAACGCAGGGACCTACGAGCAGTACTTC.

CDR3 protein: CASIEGNTEAFF. DNA of the CDR3: TGTGCCAGCATCGAGGGGAACACTGAAGCTTTCTTT. This chain joins TRBV6-5 and TRBJ1-1; D gene unclear. Germline V CDR1 and CDR2: MNHEY, SVGAGI. CDR3 size: 12 residues. Trimming took off 7 bases at V and 1 base at J, with 7 bases between the two ends.

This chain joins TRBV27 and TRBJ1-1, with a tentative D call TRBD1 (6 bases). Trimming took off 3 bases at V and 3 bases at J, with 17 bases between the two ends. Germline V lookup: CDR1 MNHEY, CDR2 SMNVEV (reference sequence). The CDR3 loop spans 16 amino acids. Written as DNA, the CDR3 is TGTGCCAGCAGTTTTCTGGCAGGGGCAATGGACACTGAAGCTTTCTTT. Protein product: CASSFLAGAMDTEAFF.

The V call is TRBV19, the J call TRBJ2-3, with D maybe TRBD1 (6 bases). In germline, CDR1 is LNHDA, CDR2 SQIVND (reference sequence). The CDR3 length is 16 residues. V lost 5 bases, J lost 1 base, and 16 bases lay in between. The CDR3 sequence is CASSPPSGVGTDTQYF. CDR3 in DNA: TGTGCCAGTAGTCCCCCTTCAGGGGTTGGCACAGATACGCAGTATTTT.

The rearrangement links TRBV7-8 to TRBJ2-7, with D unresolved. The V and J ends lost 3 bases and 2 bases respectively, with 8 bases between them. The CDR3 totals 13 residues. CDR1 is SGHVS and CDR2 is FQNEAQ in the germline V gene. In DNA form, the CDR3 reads TGTGCCAGCAGCTTTAGAGGAACCTACGAGCAGTACTTC. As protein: CASSFRGTYEQYF.

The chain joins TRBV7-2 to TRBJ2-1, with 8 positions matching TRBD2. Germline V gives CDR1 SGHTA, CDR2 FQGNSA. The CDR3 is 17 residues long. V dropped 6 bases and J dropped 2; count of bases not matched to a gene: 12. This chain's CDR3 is CASSRLAKAPPYNEQFF. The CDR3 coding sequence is TGTGCCAGCAGTCGACTAGCGAAGGCCCCCCCCTACAATGAGCAGTTCTTC.

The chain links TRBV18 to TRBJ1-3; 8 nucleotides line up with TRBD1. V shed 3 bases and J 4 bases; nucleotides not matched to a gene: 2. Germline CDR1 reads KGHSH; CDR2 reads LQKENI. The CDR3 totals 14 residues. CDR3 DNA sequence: TGTGCCAGCTCACCCGACAGGGGAGGAAACACCATATATTTT. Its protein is CASSPDRGGNTIYF.